This T cell receptor (beta chain) was profiled in a study of CXCR3-negative and CXCR3-positive naive CD8 T cells. Overall study: There were approximately 140 million TRB reads altogether, and each library had about 1.5 +/- 0.3 million of them.

UMI labels and 5' RACE were used to prepare the TRB cDNA libraries. TCRdb processed the 5' RACE reads again and assigns one entry to each CDR3 protein, with no DNA. Recorded here are approximately 100,000 distinct CDR3 sequences; the top ten clones represent roughly 1.1%. Worth noting for this clonotype: Its antigen is unidentified.

The study's findings and limits: TRB CDR3 hydrophobicity was greater in CXCR3-positive naive cells than in CXCR3-negative naive cells.

The specimen sequenced was naive CXCR3+ CD8+ T cells from blood. The subset is: CD45RO-CCR7+CD27+CD95- naive CD8+ T cells expressing CXCR3 (TNR3+). This clonotype was sampled from a human donor in good health. Some clones in this sample may be carry-over from other donors' samples.

CDR3: CASSLAGGYRADTQYF. The chain employs TRBV7-2 and TRBJ2-3; TCRdb selects TRBD1, and the lack of DNA leaves this call unchecked. Germline CDR1 reads SGHTA; CDR2 reads FQGNSA. There are 16 residues in the CDR3. The full variable domain, with the rest looked up from reference TRBV7-2 and TRBJ2-3, is GAGVSQSPSNKVTEKGKDVELRCDPISGHTALYWYRQSLGQGLEFLIYFQGNSAPDKSGLPSDRFSAERTGGSVSTLTIQRTQQEDSAVYLCASSLAGGYRADTQYFGPGTRLTVL.